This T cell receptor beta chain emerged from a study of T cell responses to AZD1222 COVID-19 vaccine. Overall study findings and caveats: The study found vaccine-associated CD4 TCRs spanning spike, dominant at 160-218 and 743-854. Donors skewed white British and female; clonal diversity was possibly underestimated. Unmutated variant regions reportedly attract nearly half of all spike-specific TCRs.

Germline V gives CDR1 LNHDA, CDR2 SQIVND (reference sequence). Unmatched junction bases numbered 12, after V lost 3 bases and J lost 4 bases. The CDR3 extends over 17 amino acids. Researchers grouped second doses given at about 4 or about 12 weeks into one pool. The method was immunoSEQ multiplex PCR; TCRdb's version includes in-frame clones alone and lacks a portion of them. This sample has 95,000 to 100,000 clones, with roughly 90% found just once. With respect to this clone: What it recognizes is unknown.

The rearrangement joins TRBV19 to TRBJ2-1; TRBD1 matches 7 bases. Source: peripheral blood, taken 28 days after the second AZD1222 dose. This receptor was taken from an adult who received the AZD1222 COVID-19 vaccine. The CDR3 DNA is TGTGCCAGTAGTATCGGAAGGACAGGCCGCTATTACAATGAGCAGTTCTTC. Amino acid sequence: CASSIGRTGRYYNEQFF. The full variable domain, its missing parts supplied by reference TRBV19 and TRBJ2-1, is DGGITQSPKYLFRKEGQNVTLSCEQNLNHDAMYWYRQDPGQGLRLIYYSQIVNDFQKGDIAEGYSVSREKKESFPLTVTSAQKNPTAFYLCASSIGRTGRYYNEQFFGPGTRLTVL.